This paragraph reports one T cell receptor beta chain. Antigen: not known. The record originates from a study of cytomegalovirus exposure and HLA in healthy donors. General study findings and limits: Certain indistinguishable V segments, among them TRBV6-2 and TRBV6-3, were excluded.

Germline V gives CDR1 SGHTS, CDR2 YDEGEE. Trimming removed 5 bases at V and 0 bases at J, with 12 bases between. CDR3 length: 15 amino acids. PCR employed 60 Vbeta and 13 Jbeta primers. Repertoires were generated with immunoSEQ multiplex PCR, while TCRdb's copy carries only in-frame clones and drops some. Of roughly 50,000 clones listed, just under 75% are singletons. The chain couples TRBV5-8 to TRBJ1-5; D perhaps matches TRBD1 (6 bases). The clonotype originates from a man younger than 40 in good health and CMV-seropositive. Sequenced: PBMCs. The CDR3 loop reads CASSTGTPSNQPQHF. The CDR3 DNA is TGTGCCAGCAGTACAGGGACACCTAGCAATCAGCCCCAGCATTTT.